Each of the 14 T cell receptor beta chains below was sequenced from the same sample in a study of CD8+ T cells in alopecia areata. RNA was isolated and reverse transcribed to cDNA, the sequencing template. Some clones are missing from TCRdb's copy, which holds only in-frame ones; the method was immunoSEQ multiplex PCR. Altogether about 210,000 clones are present, over 60% being singletons, with the ten largest covering 3.5% to 5%. Treatment reported: oral pan-JAK inhibitor, 5-10 mg twice daily. The source was CD4+ T cells sorted from blood, collected at week 4, from a patient treated with tofacitinib. Every receptor here comes from a human donor with alopecia areata.

V gene TRBV4-3 combines with J gene TRBJ2-2, with TRBD1 as a possible D gene (5 bases). The ends were cut back, 2 bases at V and 2 bases at J, with 9 bases in the middle. The germline V gene has CDR1 LGHNA and CDR2 YSLEER. The CDR3 has 15 residues. CDR3: CASSQNRLNTGELFF. For the CDR3, the DNA is TGCGCCAGCAGCCAAAACAGGTTAAACACCGGGGAGCTGTTTTTT.

J is TRBJ2-1 and V is TRBV29-1; 9 nucleotides line up with TRBD1. V lost 7 bases, J lost 2 bases, and 3 bases stayed unmatched. The CDR3 has 13 residues. CDR1 is SQVTM, CDR2 ANQGSEA, per germline. The CDR3 coding sequence is TGCAGCGGGGGGACAGGGCCCTACAATGAGCAGTTCTTC. Its protein is CSGGTGPYNEQFF.

The rearrangement links TRBV27 to TRBJ2-7; no clear D. Germline V gives CDR1 MNHEY, CDR2 SMNVEV (reference sequence). The CDR3 extends over 15 amino acids. The V and J ends lost 2 bases and 1 base respectively, with 12 bases between them. The CDR3 reads CASSLMSGSSYEQYF. CDR3 coding DNA: TGTGCCAGCAGTTTAATGTCCGGGTCTTCCTACGAGCAGTACTTC.

This clone has a handful of counts. The gene calls are TRBV21-1 and TRBJ2-5; the DNA was not compared with TRBD2, the D call given in the table. TRBV21-1 represents a pseudogene. The CDR3 totals 15 residues. The CDR3 nucleotides read TGTGCCGGCGGACGAAAACTAGCCCATCAAGAGACCCAGTACTTC. Residues: CAGGRKLAHQETQYF.

The chain recombines TRBV7-9 with TRBJ1-6, with 9 bases identical to TRBD1. The germline gives CDR1 SEHNR, CDR2 FQNEAQ (reference sequence). V lost 2 bases and J lost 7; bases outside the gene matches: 9. This CDR3 has 17 amino acids. The CDR3: CASSLLSGTGRNSPLHF. As DNA, the CDR3 is TGTGCCAGCAGCTTACTGTCCGGGACAGGGAGGAATTCACCCCTCCACTTT. Filled out from reference TRBV7-9 and TRBJ1-6, the complete variable domain reads DTGVSQNPRHKITKRGQNVTFRCDPISEHNRLYWYRQTLGQGPEFLTYFQNEAQLEKSRLLSDRFSAERPKGSFSTLEIQRTEQGDSAMYLCASSLLSGTGRNSPLHFGNGTRLTVT.

This clone has more than one count but fewer than ten. This chain connects TRBV7-2 to TRBJ2-4; D is unclear. There are 14 residues in the CDR3. The germline V gene has CDR1 SGHTA and CDR2 FQGNSA. V was pared by 1 base and J by 8 bases, with 12 bases between. The CDR3 DNA reads as TGTGCCAGCAGCTTAGGATGGCGTTCGGACATTCAGTACTTC. This translates into CASSLGWRSDIQYF.

This clone was recorded only once. The chain is built from TRBV7-2 and TRBJ2-7; D is ambiguous. Between the trimmed V and J ends, which lost 0 bases and 7 bases, there was a span of 7 bases. CDR1 is SGHTA, CDR2 FQGNSA, per germline. This CDR3 is built from 12 residues. The CDR3 loop reads CASSLAFREQYF. The CDR3 region has the DNA TGTGCCAGCAGCTTAGCGTTCAGAGAGCAGTACTTC.

The chain is built from TRBV7-2 and TRBJ2-3; 8 bases match TRBD2. The CDR3 covers 14 residues. The V and J ends lost 8 bases and 6 bases, in that order; junction bases with no gene match: 10. CDR1 and CDR2 (germline): SGHTA, FQGNSA. The CDR3 is CASSRLIAGDTQYF. For the CDR3, the DNA is TGTGCCAGCTCCAGACTCATAGCGGGGGATACGCAGTATTTT.

The chain has TRBV27 and TRBJ2-5; TRBD1 matches at 7 bases. V lost 4 bases to trimming and J lost 4 bases; unmatched junction nucleotides: 9. The CDR3 runs 15 residues. Germline V CDR1 and CDR2: MNHEY, SMNVEV (reference sequence). CDR3 DNA sequence: TGTGCCAGCAGTTCCCGCCAGGGGGTGGGAGAGACCCAGTACTTC. It encodes CASSSRQGVGETQYF.

This clone was seen a handful of times. The germline gene is not matched at one end of the junction; a read error may be the cause. This chain connects TRBV30 to TRBJ1-1; D remains ambiguous. This CDR3 is 12 amino acids long. Germline V gene lookup returns CDR1 GTSNPN and CDR2 SVGIG (reference sequence). The CDR3 bases are TGCGCGGCTGGGCCGGTGAACACTGAAGCTTTCTTT. Its translation: CAAGPVNTEAFF. The full variable domain, in which reference TRBV30 and TRBJ1-1 provide the parts outside the CDR3, is SQTIHQWPATLVQPVGSPLSLECTVEGTSNPNLYWYRQAAGRGLQLLFYSVGIGQISSEVPQNLSASRPQDRQFILSSKKLLLSDSGFYLCAAGPVNTEAFFGQGTRLTVV.

The gene calls are TRBV7-6 and TRBJ2-2; D possibly uses TRBD1 or TRBD2 (5 bases each). Germline CDR1 SGHVS, CDR2 FNYEAQ. Trimming took 6 bases from V and 1 from J, leaving 12 bases between them. CDR3 size: 15 residues. CDR3 sequence reads: CASRLGGQNTGELFF. In nucleotides, the CDR3 is TGTGCCAGCAGACTTGGAGGACAGAACACCGGGGAGCTGTTTTTT. The variable domain in full, completed from reference TRBV7-6 and TRBJ2-2, reads GAGVSQSPRYKVTKRGQDVALRCDPISGHVSLYWYRQALGQGPEFLTYFNYEAQQDKSGLPNDRFSAERPEGSISTLTIQRTEQRDSAMYRCASRLGGQNTGELFFGEGSRLTVL.

This clone has more than one count but fewer than ten. The CDR3 sequence: CASSLRQGTEAFF. For the CDR3, the DNA is TGTGCCAGCAGCTTACGCCAGGGGACTGAAGCTTTCTTT. The gene calls are TRBV11-2 and TRBJ1-1; TRBD1 might be the D (6 bases). Trimming took off 2 bases at V and 5 bases at J, with 9 bases between the two ends. CDR3 length: 13 residues. The germline V gene has CDR1 SGHAT and CDR2 FQNNGV.

The rearrangement joins TRBV2 to TRBJ2-5, with TRBD2 matching over 11 bases. The CDR3 sequence is 15 residues long. V lost 7 bases and J lost 5; bases outside the gene matches: 9. Germline loops: CDR1 SNHLY, CDR2 FYNNEI. The CDR3 protein is CASNPLAGGRETQYF. The CDR3 bases are TGTGCCAGCAACCCCTTAGCGGGGGGGCGCGAGACCCAGTACTTC.

The chain combines TRBV27 with TRBJ2-7; perhaps TRBD1 as D (5 bases). The germline CDR1 and CDR2 sequences are MNHEY and SMNVEV (reference sequence). Trimming stripped 3 bases from V and 3 bases from J, with 12 bases between. This CDR3 is 14 amino acids long. CDR3 sequence (DNA): TGTGCCAGCAGTTTCGCCCAGGGCCGCTACGAGCAGTACTTC. As protein: CASSFAQGRYEQYF.